The 7 T cell receptor beta chains given below trace back to one sample, sequenced in a study of cytomegalovirus exposure and HLA in healthy donors. The PCR ran on 60 Vbeta and 13 Jbeta primers. Data came from immunoSEQ multiplex PCR; TCRdb stores just in-frame clones and leaves some out. The sample holds roughly 190,000 clones, just over 75% seen once. What was sequenced was PBMCs. The receptors were sampled from a woman younger than 45 in good health and CMV-seropositive.

V is TRBV15 and J is TRBJ2-2, with D perhaps matching TRBD2 (6 bases). CDR1 and CDR2 from the germline V gene are LNHNV and YYDKDF (reference sequence). V gave up 1 base and J gave up 2 bases, with 14 bases separating them. The CDR3 extends over 17 amino acids. CDR3 coding DNA: TGTGCCACCAGCAGAGGCGGGGTCAGGGCTAACACCGGGGAGCTGTTTTTT. This codes for CATSRGGVRANTGELFF.

The chain is built from TRBV6-6 and TRBJ1-1; 9 bases match TRBD1. This CDR3 has 13 amino acids. V lost 10 bases, J lost 6 bases, and 9 bases stayed unmatched. Germline values: CDR1 MNHNY, CDR2 SVGAGI (reference sequence). The CDR3: CATDRGVRAEAFF. CDR3 nucleotides: TGTGCCACCGACAGGGGGGTCCGAGCTGAAGCTTTCTTT.

As DNA, the CDR3 is TGTGCCACGCGGGCGGTCGGAGATACGCAGTATTTT. The encoded protein is CATRAVGDTQYF. The chain couples TRBV27 to TRBJ2-3, with D perhaps matching TRBD2 (5 bases). The CDR3 spans 12 residues. Per the germline V gene, CDR1 is MNHEY and CDR2 is SMNVEV (reference sequence). Deletions cut 10 bases from V and 5 bases from J, with 13 bases between.

The V gene is TRBV7-6, the J gene TRBJ2-3; 10 nucleotides match TRBD1. Germline values: CDR1 SGHVS, CDR2 FNYEAQ. V trimming: 3 bases; J trimming: 2 bases; junction bases outside the gene matches: 2. CDR3 length equals 15 residues. CDR3 in DNA: TGTGCCAGCAGCTTTGGGACAGGGGTCACAGATACGCAGTATTTT. This translates into CASSFGTGVTDTQYF.

This clone is a singleton in its sample. The chain has TRBV5-4 and TRBJ1-1; 9 nucleotides match TRBD1. The CDR3 has 15 amino acids. The ends lost 5 bases at V and 7 bases at J; junction bases unmatched: 12. Germline V gene sequence: CDR1 SGHNT, CDR2 YYREEE (reference sequence). CDR3 region: CASRKGQGKGVEAFF. CDR3 DNA: TGTGCCAGCAGGAAGGGACAGGGCAAGGGGGTTGAAGCTTTCTTT.

The chain employs TRBV18 and TRBJ1-2, with D perhaps TRBD1 (6 bases). In germline, CDR1 is KGHSH, CDR2 LQKENI. CDR3 size: 13 residues. Between the trimmed V and J ends, which lost 3 bases and 3 bases, there was a span of 8 bases. CDR3 amino acids: CASSPWTDYGYTF. CDR3 nucleotides: TGTGCCAGCTCACCGTGGACAGACTATGGCTACACCTTC.

The rearrangement uses TRBV11-3 and TRBJ1-5, with D maybe TRBD1 (5 bases). V lost 6 bases and J lost 0, with 21 bases in between. Germline CDR1 SGHNT, CDR2 YENEEA. The CDR3 extends over 18 amino acids. This CDR3 is CASRLKRQLTNSNQPQHF. The CDR3 DNA is TGTGCCAGCAGACTCAAAAGACAGCTAACAAATAGCAATCAGCCCCAGCATTTT.